The entry below describes one T cell receptor beta chain. Its antigen remains unidentified. This specimen belongs to a study of response to subunit inactivated influenza vaccine. Whole-study findings and limits: Researchers suggested that each seasonal influenza vaccination recruits few new T cells.

The V segment lost 7 bases and the J segment 3 bases; nucleotides outside the gene matches: 0. The germline V gene encodes CDR1 KGHDR and CDR2 SFDVKD. The CDR3 is 13 residues long. TCRdb re-called the RT-PCR reads with MiXCR, one entry per CDR3 protein. This table holds 500,000 to 600,000 distinct CDR3 sequences, about 17% found once. The chain couples TRBV24-1 to TRBJ2-3; 10 bases are a match to TRBD1. The clonotype comes from a man aged 50 to 69 who received an inactivated influenza vaccine. This sample comprised CD4+ T cells sorted from PBMCs, obtained approximately 25 months after vaccination. CDR3 in amino acids: CATRDRGTDTQYF. Written as DNA, the CDR3 is TGTGCCACCAGGGACAGGGGGACAGATACGCAGTATTTT.